One sample yielded the 15 T cell receptor beta chains listed below, sequenced in a study of blood T cell repertoires in COVID-19. The repertoire was sequenced with immunoSEQ multiplex PCR; TCRdb's copy has only in-frame clones and lacks some. The profile shows about 300,000 clones, roughly 90% of them singletons. Sequenced sample: PBMCs or T cells enriched from blood (not recorded which). Receptors were obtained from a young woman with acute COVID-19.

J is TRBJ1-5 and V is TRBV28; TRBD1 matches 9 bases. Germline V gives CDR1 MDHEN, CDR2 SYDVKM. Trimming cost V 6 bases and J 0 bases; bases outside gene matches: 12. This CDR3 spans 18 amino acids. The CDR3 DNA reads as TGTGCCAGCAGCCCCGGGACAGGGATCCCCTATAGCAATCAGCCCCAGCATTTT. Protein product: CASSPGTGIPYSNQPQHF.

CDR3 sequence: CASSALSGSWTDTQYF. Here the CDR3 DNA reads TGTGCCAGCAGCGCTCTGAGCGGGAGTTGGACAGATACGCAGTATTTT. This chain uses TRBV7-8 with TRBJ2-3; 8 bases agree with TRBD2. CDR3 length: 16 amino acids. Germline V lookup: CDR1 SGHVS, CDR2 FQNEAQ. Unmatched junction bases numbered 10, after V lost 5 bases and J lost 3 bases.

This sequence joins TRBV7-9 and TRBJ2-7; TRBD2 aligns across 8 bases. This CDR3 is built from 16 residues. The V segment lost 5 bases and the J segment 2 bases; nucleotides outside the gene matches: 11. The germline V gene encodes CDR1 SEHNR and CDR2 FQNEAQ (reference sequence). CDR3 loop: CASSPVVAGLTYEQYF. In nucleotides, the CDR3 is TGTGCCAGCAGCCCAGTGGTAGCGGGACTTACCTACGAGCAGTACTTC.

The chain combines TRBV28 with TRBJ2-3; 9 nucleotides line up with TRBD1. There are 14 residues in the CDR3. The trim removed 11 bases at V and 3 bases at J, leaving 9 bases unmatched. Germline lookup yields CDR1 MDHEN and CDR2 SYDVKM. The CDR3 DNA sequence: TGTGCCTGTATTGGACAGGGGAGAACAGATACGCAGTATTTT. Protein: CACIGQGRTDTQYF.

This sequence joins TRBV5-1 and TRBJ2-6, with a tentative D call TRBD1 (6 bases). Germline lookup yields CDR1 SGHRS and CDR2 YFSETQ. Trimming took off 4 bases at V and 1 base at J, with 18 bases between the two ends. The CDR3 runs 18 residues. CDR3 residues: CASSIEQGWKSGANVLTF. The CDR3 region has the DNA TGCGCCAGCAGCATCGAACAGGGTTGGAAATCTGGGGCCAACGTCCTGACTTTC.

The genes are TRBV18 and TRBJ1-4, with 7 bases that match TRBD1. Germline V gives CDR1 KGHSH, CDR2 LQKENI. The junction had 6 bases not matched to a gene; V was cut back by 3 bases and J by 8 bases. CDR3 size: 14 residues. CDR3 DNA: TGTGCCAGCTCACCCGCGACAGGGACAGAAAAACTGTTTTTT. Protein product: CASSPATGTEKLFF.

This rearrangement joins TRBV19 to TRBJ1-5; a possible D gene is TRBD1 (6 bases). Trimming cost V 5 bases and J 2 bases, with 13 bases left between them. The V gene's germline CDR1 is LNHDA and CDR2 SQIVND (reference sequence). The CDR3 covers 15 residues. The CDR3 protein is CASSVLQGRNQPQHF. DNA for the CDR3: TGTGCCAGTAGTGTATTACAGGGTCGCAATCAGCCCCAGCATTTT.

The rearrangement uses TRBV11-3 and TRBJ2-1, with TRBD2 matching 12 bases. Looked up from germline, CDR1 is SGHNT and CDR2 is YENEEA. The V segment lost 1 base and the J segment 7 bases; nucleotides outside the gene matches: 11. CDR3 length: 18 amino acids. CDR3: CASSLVPLLAGGHNEQFF. For the CDR3, the DNA is TGTGCCAGCAGCTTAGTTCCCCTTCTAGCGGGAGGGCATAATGAGCAGTTCTTC.

This clone was picked up a small number of times. The chain carries TRBV5-1 and TRBJ2-2; D perhaps matches TRBD2 (5 bases). Germline loops: CDR1 SGHRS, CDR2 YFSETQ. The CDR3 is 14 amino acids. V lost 1 base, J lost 3 bases, and 7 bases lay in between. The CDR3 reads CASSLFSDTGELFF. In DNA form, the CDR3 reads TGCGCCAGCAGCTTGTTTAGCGACACCGGGGAGCTGTTTTTT.

The chain recombines TRBV18 with TRBJ1-2; tentatively, D is TRBD1 (6 bases). V was clipped by 2 bases and J by 0 bases, with 10 bases between them. The CDR3 has 15 residues. Germline CDR1 and CDR2: KGHSH and LQKENI. The CDR3 DNA sequence: TGTGCCAGCTCACCAGACAGGCTCTCTAACTATGGCTACACCTTC. Its translation: CASSPDRLSNYGYTF.

V is TRBV29-1 and J is TRBJ1-2; D might be TRBD1 (5 bases). V lost 1 base and J 8 bases, leaving 17 bases between the germline ends. Germline V CDR1 and CDR2: SQVTM, ANQGSEA. CDR3 length: 14 amino acids. The CDR3 protein is CSVEVRATGVGYTF. CDR3 nucleotides: TGCAGCGTTGAAGTTCGGGCGACGGGGGTGGGCTACACCTTC.

V is TRBV28 and J is TRBJ1-4; D gene unclear. The CDR3 runs to 14 residues. V was pared by 6 bases and J by 4 bases, with 12 bases between. Germline V gives CDR1 MDHEN, CDR2 SYDVKM. CDR3 nucleotides: TGTGCCAGCAGCTTCGGTACTATTAATGAAAAACTGTTTTTT. Encoded protein: CASSFGTINEKLFF.

The V gene is TRBV7-2, the J gene TRBJ2-7; TRBD2 is a possible D gene (6 bases). From germline, CDR1 is SGHTA and CDR2 FQGNSA. This CDR3 region has 15 residues. V gave up 0 bases and J gave up 4 bases, with 13 bases separating them. The CDR3 sequence: CASSLASGGNYEQYF. CDR3 DNA sequence: TGTGCCAGCAGCTTAGCGTCTGGCGGGAATTACGAGCAGTACTTC.

Remarks on this clone: The same CDR3 also results from other DNA sequences found in this sample. The chain employs TRBV9 and TRBJ2-1, with 10 bases that match TRBD2. The V gene end was trimmed by 4 bases and the J gene end by 2 bases; junction bases not matched to a gene: 3. The germline V gene encodes CDR1 SGDLS and CDR2 YYNGEE. The CDR3 has 15 residues. The CDR3 is CASSPGTSAYNEQFF. In DNA, the CDR3 is TGTGCCAGCAGCCCCGGGACTAGCGCCTACAATGAGCAGTTCTTC.

The chain uses TRBV6-5 and TRBJ2-2; 7 nucleotides align to TRBD1. This CDR3 spans 14 amino acids. V shed 8 bases and J 1 base; nucleotides not matched to a gene: 4. Germline V lookup: CDR1 MNHEY, CDR2 SVGAGI. The CDR3 coding sequence is TGTGCCAGCGGACAGGACAGGAACACCGGGGAGCTGTTTTTT. Translation: CASGQDRNTGELFF.